This T cell receptor beta chain was profiled in a study of T cell responses to AZD1222 COVID-19 vaccine. Findings of the study overall: Increased Spike-specific TCR breadth and depth were observed after two AZD1222 doses.

This table comes from immunoSEQ multiplex PCR, and its TCRdb copy is limited to in-frame clones, with some not included. In the table there are some 150,000 clones, 70% to 90% of which are singletons. This CDR3 has 12 amino acids. V was cut by 7 bases and J by 8 bases, with 14 bases left in between. Germline CDR1 and CDR2: MDHEN and SYDVKM. As for this clone: Its antigen is currently unknown.

The sequence derives from an adult in good health. The gene calls are TRBV28 and TRBJ1-2; no firm D call. Sequenced here: peripheral blood, sampled on day 0 of AZD1222 vaccination. The CDR3 coding sequence is TGTGCCAGCAAGGACTCCCTGGGGGGCTACACCTTC. Amino acid sequence: CASKDSLGGYTF.